This TCR beta chain comes out of a study of T cell repertoires in cytomegalovirus infection. The germline V gene encodes CDR1 WNHNN and CDR2 SYGVQD (reference sequence). This CDR3 comprises 14 residues. The V gene end was trimmed by 0 bases and the J gene end by 7 bases; junction bases not matched to a gene: 0. MiXCR, applied by TCRdb to the reads, yields one record per CDR3 protein. The sample holds around 100,000 distinct CDR3 sequences, less than 25% seen once. Concerning this clonotype: Its antigen is unknown.

Points from the study as a whole: People with CMV and the relevant HLA were identified by cumulative public TCR beta family frequency.

The sample comprised CD8+ T cells from PBMCs. The chain employs TRBV10-1 and TRBJ1-6, with 7 bases lining up with TRBD1. The sequence came from a human donor in good health (CMV status not recorded). Some clones in this sample may be carry-over from other donors' samples. In DNA, the CDR3 is TGCGCCAGCAGTGAGTCGGGACAGAATTCACCCCTCCACTTT. Its protein is CASSESGQNSPLHF.